This T cell receptor beta chain was sequenced for a study of regulatory T cells in long-lasting Graves disease. Study context: Persistent cases took antithyroid drugs over 5 years and stayed TSH receptor antibody positive.

Turning to this clonotype: Its specificity is unknown.

The CDR3 is 15 residues long. Germline V gene lookup returns CDR1 SGHKS and CDR2 YYEKEE (reference sequence). Trimming took 2 bases from V and 0 from J; bases not matched to a gene: 2. Time point specified: persistent/refractory GD, antithyroid drugs over 5 years with positive TRAb. With RNA extracted from PBMCs as input, the TCR library was made. Through Arm-PCR of CDR3 regions and iRepertoire HTBI primers, TCR beta libraries were built. TCRdb itself ran the multiplex PCR reads through MiXCR, one entry per CDR3 protein. The profile shows about 660,000 distinct CDR3 sequences, 25% to 30% of them singletons. Study-wide findings and caveats: Having only a small sample size may have limited accuracy.

This material consisted of peripheral blood mononuclear cells (PBMCs), taken when the disease was refractory, from a patient treated with antithyroid drugs. The sequence was collected from a female donor with Graves disease. The V and J genes are TRBV5-5 and TRBJ1-5, with TRBD1 identical over 7 bases. The CDR3 region is CASSFRDSSNQPQHF. Written as DNA, the CDR3 is TGTGCCAGCAGCTTTAGGGACAGTAGCAATCAGCCCCAGCATTTT.